This T cell receptor (beta chain) comes out of a study of beta chain features in type 1 diabetes. Study-wide context: Across every sample, about 110 million sorted cells were examined in total.

This clone was found a few times. By way of CD45RO/CCR7/CD25/CD127/CD95/CD27, the CD4+ regulatory, stem cell-like memory, central memory and naive cells were sorted. Deletions cut 3 bases from V and 1 base from J, with 17 bases between. The CDR3 loop spans 17 amino acids. Expressed TCRB transcripts got sequenced, as all isolated RNA was reverse transcribed. An average of approximately 3.6 million reads was obtained for naive, central memory and regulatory T cell samples. TCRdb keeps only in-frame clones here, not all; method: immunoSEQ multiplex PCR. The sample records 900,000 or so clones, 15% to 20% being singletons.

The genes are TRBV23-1 and TRBJ2-3; a possible D gene is TRBD2 (6 bases). TRBV23-1 is designated an ORF whose function remains uncertain. The sequence came from a woman younger than 30 in good health. Sequencing was performed on naive CD4+ T cells from blood. In DNA form, the CDR3 reads TGCGCCAGCAGTCATCCGGGGGACTTAAGGGGCACAGATACGCAGTATTTT. Translated: CASSHPGDLRGTDTQYF.